The 14 T cell receptor beta chains below all came from one sample that was sequenced in a study of CD8 T cells in Susac syndrome. Reverse transcription of roughly 0.5 to 1 ug RNA was carried out with random hexamers. In TCRdb, the immunoSEQ multiplex PCR reads were re-called with MiXCR into one record per CDR3 protein. The profile covers around 79,000 distinct CDR3 sequences, with roughly 94% appearing a single time and 0.5% to 0.65% taken by the ten largest. Sequencing was done on a sample of CD8+ T cells from PBMCs. These receptors came from a human donor with Susac syndrome.

The rearrangement uses TRBV9 and TRBJ1-3; the D gene is possibly TRBD1 (6 bases). The V and J ends lost 2 bases and 2 bases respectively, with 11 bases between them. The V gene's germline CDR1 is SGDLS and CDR2 YYNGEE. This CDR3 is built from 15 residues. The CDR3: CASSVGAIPGNTIYF. CDR3 sequence (DNA): TGTGCCAGCAGCGTGGGGGCCATCCCTGGAAACACCATATATTTT.

The rearrangement joins TRBV12-3 or TRBV12-4 to TRBJ1-1; D remains unclear. Trimming took 2 bases from V and 11 from J, leaving 6 bases between them. The CDR3 loop spans 10 amino acids. CDR3 nucleotide sequence: TGTGCCAGCAGTTTAAATCTGGCTTTCTTT. This gives the protein CASSLNLAFF.

The rearrangement links TRBV29-1 to TRBJ2-1; 9 nucleotides align to TRBD2. In germline, CDR1 is SQVTM, CDR2 ANQGSEA. CDR3 size: 16 residues. The trim removed 1 base at V and 0 bases at J, leaving 4 bases unmatched. Written as DNA, the CDR3 is TGCAGCGTTGAAGGACTAGCGGACCTCTCCTACAATGAGCAGTTCTTC. It specifies CSVEGLADLSYNEQFF.

The rearrangement uses TRBV10-3 and TRBJ1-2; D ambiguous. CDR1 ENHRY and CDR2 SYGVKD come from the germline V gene. This CDR3 has 14 residues. Trimming shortened V by 0 bases and J by 5 bases, and 10 bases separated the two germline ends. The CDR3 sequence is CAISESDGVYGYTF. In nucleotides, the CDR3 is TGTGCCATCAGTGAGTCGGACGGTGTATATGGCTACACCTTC.

This chain joins TRBV29-1 and TRBJ1-1; D is unclear. Trimming left V 0 bases short and J 1 base short, with 9 bases between. This CDR3 region has 14 residues. Germline assignment: CDR1 SQVTM and CDR2 ANQGSEA. The CDR3 nucleotides are TGCAGCGTTGAAGAAGTACTTGCGAACACTGAAGCTTTCTTT. This codes for CSVEEVLANTEAFF.

This clonotype was recorded once. The chain links TRBV20-1 to TRBJ2-7; 7 bases line up with TRBD1. The ends lost 2 bases at V and 2 bases at J; junction bases unmatched: 9. The CDR3 extends over 15 amino acids. From germline, CDR1 is DFQATT and CDR2 SNEGSKA (reference sequence). The CDR3 DNA sequence: TGCAGTGCTAGAACGCCGACAGGGAGAACCTACGAGCAGTACTTC. Protein product: CSARTPTGRTYEQYF.

CDR3 residues: CASSSGSEAFF. In DNA form, the CDR3 reads TGTGCCAGCAGTTCGGGCAGTGAAGCTTTCTTT. The chain uses TRBV6-6 and TRBJ1-1; D gene uncertain. CDR3 length: 11 residues. Germline loops: CDR1 MNHNY, CDR2 SVGAGI (reference sequence). The ends were cut back, 4 bases at V and 7 bases at J, with 7 bases in the middle.

The chain joins TRBV6-5 to TRBJ1-6; a possible D gene is TRBD1 (6 bases). Trimming pared 6 bases from V and 2 bases from J, leaving 11 bases between. The CDR3 contains 15 residues. In germline, CDR1 is MNHEY, CDR2 SVGAGI. This CDR3 reads CASRTGFPYNSPLHF. Here the CDR3 DNA reads TGTGCCAGCAGAACAGGGTTCCCCTATAATTCACCCCTCCACTTT.

The CDR3 here is CAIETPSETQYF. The CDR3 DNA reads as TGTGCCATCGAAACACCAAGTGAGACCCAGTACTTC. The V call is TRBV24-1, the J call TRBJ2-5; no reliable D call. This CDR3 is built from 12 residues. In germline, CDR1 is KGHDR, CDR2 SFDVKD. The V end was cut by 11 bases, the J end by 5 bases, with 14 bases between.

Only one count was recorded for this clonotype. The V and J genes are TRBV7-2 and TRBJ2-1, with TRBD2 identical over 9 bases. The CDR3 covers 16 residues. Unmatched junction bases numbered 7, after V lost 2 bases and J lost 5 bases. Germline values: CDR1 SGHTA, CDR2 FQGNSA. CDR3 in amino acids: CASSLRGGLANNEQFF. The CDR3 DNA reads as TGTGCCAGCAGCTTAAGAGGGGGACTAGCCAACAATGAGCAGTTCTTC.

This chain uses TRBV5-1 with TRBJ1-2; possibly TRBD1 for D (6 bases). Germline V gives CDR1 SGHRS, CDR2 YFSETQ. The V end lost 1 base, the J end lost 2 bases, and 9 bases lay between the germline ends. This CDR3 contains 14 residues. CDR3 nucleotide sequence: TGCGCCAGCAGCTTGTGGGACAAAAACTATGGCTACACCTTC. This gives the protein CASSLWDKNYGYTF. The full variable domain, rest sourced from reference TRBV5-1 and TRBJ1-2, is KAGVTQTPRYLIKTRGQQVTLSCSPISGHRSVSWYQQTPGQGLQFLFEYFSETQRNKGNFPGRFSGRQFSNSRSEMNVSTLELGDSALYLCASSLWDKNYGYTFGSGTRLTVV.

The V and J genes are TRBV7-2 and TRBJ2-3; D gene ambiguous. The CDR3 is made up of 15 amino acids. The germline CDR1 and CDR2 sequences are SGHTA and FQGNSA. V dropped 4 bases and J dropped 0 bases, with 11 bases sitting between them. CDR3 amino acids: CASSSDPPSTDTQYF. The CDR3, as DNA: TGTGCCAGCAGCTCCGATCCCCCTAGCACAGATACGCAGTATTTT.

The rearrangement joins TRBV2 to TRBJ2-3, with D perhaps matching TRBD2 (5 bases). CDR3 length: 13 residues. CDR1 is SNHLY and CDR2 is FYNNEI in the germline V gene. V gave up 3 bases and J gave up 1 base, with 5 bases separating them. This CDR3 is CASSEGGTDTQYF. CDR3 nucleotides: TGTGCCAGCAGTGAGGGAGGCACAGATACGCAGTATTTT.

The rearrangement links TRBV7-9 to TRBJ1-2; 7 positions agree with TRBD1. The CDR3 loop spans 14 amino acids. The V segment lost 5 bases and the J segment 2 bases; nucleotides outside the gene matches: 5. Germline-derived CDR1 and CDR2 are SEHNR and FQNEAQ (reference sequence). The CDR3, as DNA: TGTGCCAGCAGCGGGACAGACGTCAACTATGGCTACACCTTC. Its protein product is CASSGTDVNYGYTF.